This is a list of T cell receptor beta chains from one sample in a study of shared clonotypes between healthy human individuals. Assay: immunoSEQ multiplex PCR; the TCRdb copy retains only in-frame clones and omits some. This sample has about 490,000 clones, with less than 80% found just once. Sequencing was performed on PBMCs. These receptors all come from a woman aged 35 to 49 in good health. Some clones in this sample may be carry-over from other donors' samples. Each CDR3 is given with its conserved first and last residue. The D gene is left open where the match is weak. The size field is filled for only some rows; it gives once, few, many or a size class.

j_call: TRBJ2-1; v_call: TRBV9; d_call: -; clone_size: -; cdr3_nt: TGTGCCAGCAGCGTAGAACAGATTTACAATGAGCAGTTCTTC; cdr3_aa: CASSVEQIYNEQFF
j_call: TRBJ2-3; v_call: TRBV29-1; d_call: TRBD2; clone_size: -; cdr3_nt: TGCAGCGGCAGACTAGCGGGGACCACAGATACGCAGTATTTT; cdr3_aa: CSGRLAGTTDTQYF
j_call: TRBJ2-7; v_call: TRBV28; d_call: TRBD1; clone_size: -; cdr3_nt: TGTGCCAGCAGTGACCGACAGGGGGCGAACTACGAGCAGTACTTC; cdr3_aa: CASSDRQGANYEQYF
j_call: TRBJ2-1; v_call: TRBV6-4; d_call: -; clone_size: -; cdr3_nt: TGTGCCAGCAGTGATGCGGACGGGAGCTCCTACAATGAGCAGTTCTTC; cdr3_aa: CASSDADGSSYNEQFF
j_call: TRBJ2-3; v_call: TRBV28; d_call: TRBD2; clone_size: few; cdr3_nt: TGTGCCAGCAGCCGGACTAGCGGAAGCACAGATACGCAGTATTTT; cdr3_aa: CASSRTSGSTDTQYF
j_call: TRBJ2-3; v_call: TRBV11-3; d_call: TRBD1; clone_size: -; cdr3_nt: TGTGCCAGCAGCGCCCGGACAGGGGGCCAGGATACGCAGTATTTT; cdr3_aa: CASSARTGGQDTQYF
j_call: TRBJ2-2; v_call: TRBV10-3; d_call: -; clone_size: -; cdr3_nt: TGTGCCACCGGGCCCCAGGGCGGCGGGCACGGGGAGCTGTTTTTT; cdr3_aa: CATGPQGGGHGELFF
j_call: TRBJ2-3; v_call: TRBV30; d_call: TRBD2; clone_size: -; cdr3_nt: TGTGCCTGGCTTCCGGGACTAGCGGGGGTTGATACGCAGTATTTT; cdr3_aa: CAWLPGLAGVDTQYF
j_call: TRBJ2-7; v_call: TRBV11-2; d_call: -; clone_size: -; cdr3_nt: TGTGCCAGCAGCTTAGTGGGAGGGGACAAGAAAGGGCACTTC; cdr3_aa: CASSLVGGDKKGHF
j_call: TRBJ2-7; v_call: TRBV5-6; d_call: TRBD1; clone_size: -; cdr3_nt: TGTGCCAGCAGCCCAGGGACAGTCAACGAGCAGTACTTC; cdr3_aa: CASSPGTVNEQYF
j_call: TRBJ1-4; v_call: TRBV30; d_call: -; clone_size: -; cdr3_nt: TGTGCCTGGAGTGCCCCAGCAACTAATGAAAAACTGTTTTTT; cdr3_aa: CAWSAPATNEKLFF
j_call: TRBJ2-3; v_call: TRBV7-9; d_call: -; clone_size: -; cdr3_nt: TGTGCCAGCAGCTTAGAGGGCGATTCGACAGATACGCAGTATTTT; cdr3_aa: CASSLEGDSTDTQYF
j_call: TRBJ2-2; v_call: TRBV18; d_call: -; clone_size: -; cdr3_nt: TGTGCCAGCTCACCATCGAGTCCGGCCACCGGGGAGCTGTTTTTT; cdr3_aa: CASSPSSPATGELFF
j_call: TRBJ2-5; v_call: TRBV7-7; d_call: -; clone_size: -; cdr3_nt: TGTGCTAGCAGCTTAGCGCGACGGGGCGAAGAGACCCAGTACTTC; cdr3_aa: CASSLARRGEETQYF
j_call: TRBJ1-4; v_call: TRBV19; d_call: TRBD1; clone_size: -; cdr3_nt: TGTGCCAGTAGCCTCGGAGGGGACAGTAATGAAAAACTGTTTTTT; cdr3_aa: CASSLGGDSNEKLFF
j_call: TRBJ1-4; v_call: TRBV9; d_call: -; clone_size: few; cdr3_nt: TGTGCCAGCAGCGTACTCCCAGGGAGTGAAAAACTGTTTTTT; cdr3_aa: CASSVLPGSEKLFF
j_call: TRBJ1-1; v_call: TRBV11-3; d_call: -; clone_size: few; cdr3_nt: TGTGCCAGCAGCGAAGGACGCGACACTGAAGCTTTCTTT; cdr3_aa: CASSEGRDTEAFF
j_call: TRBJ2-3; v_call: TRBV5-5; d_call: TRBD2; clone_size: -; cdr3_nt: TGTGCCAGCAGCTTGGGACTAGCGGGAGTGGGAGATACGCAGTATTTT; cdr3_aa: CASSLGLAGVGDTQYF
j_call: TRBJ2-6; v_call: TRBV7-3; d_call: TRBD1; clone_size: -; cdr3_nt: TGTGCCAGCAGCTTAACAGGGGGCATCGACGGGGCCAACGTCCTGACTTTC; cdr3_aa: CASSLTGGIDGANVLTF
j_call: TRBJ2-3; v_call: TRBV2; d_call: TRBD2; clone_size: -; cdr3_nt: TGTGCCAGCACTACCTACCCGAGCGGGAGTAGCACAGATACGCAGTATTTT; cdr3_aa: CASTTYPSGSSTDTQYF